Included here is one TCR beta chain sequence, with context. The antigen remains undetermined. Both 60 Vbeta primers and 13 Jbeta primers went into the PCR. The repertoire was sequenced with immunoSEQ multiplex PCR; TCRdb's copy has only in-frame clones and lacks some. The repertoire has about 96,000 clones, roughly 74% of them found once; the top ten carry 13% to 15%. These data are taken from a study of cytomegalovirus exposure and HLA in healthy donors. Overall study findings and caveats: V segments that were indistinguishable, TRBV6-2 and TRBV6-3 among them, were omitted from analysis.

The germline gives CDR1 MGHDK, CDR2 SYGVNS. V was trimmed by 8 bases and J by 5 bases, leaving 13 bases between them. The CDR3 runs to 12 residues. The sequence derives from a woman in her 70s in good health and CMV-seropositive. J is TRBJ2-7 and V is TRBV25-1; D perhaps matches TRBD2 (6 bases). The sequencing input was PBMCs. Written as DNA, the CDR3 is TGTGCCAGCGGCCGGAGGGGCGACGAGCAGTACTTC. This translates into CASGRRGDEQYF.